This TCR beta chain was recorded in a study of T cell clones after liver transplantation. Trimming cost V 5 bases and J 4 bases, with 14 bases left between them. The CDR3 is made up of 14 amino acids. Germline V lookup: CDR1 MDHEN, CDR2 SYDVKM. Data came from immunoSEQ multiplex PCR; TCRdb stores just in-frame clones and leaves some out. Here the sample spans more than 95,000 clones, 82% being singletons. The TCR was taken from a human donor who received a liver transplant. Sample: CD4+ T cells from blood, taken before liver transplant. The chain combines TRBV28 with TRBJ1-1; D might be TRBD1 (6 bases). CDR3 amino acids: CASSLQGKVTEAFF. CDR3 bases: TGTGCCAGCAGTCTCCAGGGGAAAGTCACTGAAGCTTTCTTT.